Each of the 7 T cell receptor beta chains below was sequenced from the same sample in a study of CD4+ T cells in melanoma. The method was immunoSEQ multiplex PCR; TCRdb's version includes in-frame clones alone and lacks a portion of them. The sample consists of about 55,000 clones, 60% to 80% of them appearing once. The sample consisted of tumor tissue. Receptors originate from a human donor with melanoma.

The rearrangement links TRBV5-6 to TRBJ2-7, with TRBD2 as a possible D gene (5 bases). The CDR3 runs 15 residues. Trimming cost V 0 bases and J 4 bases, with 14 bases left between them. Germline CDR1 and CDR2: SGHDT and YYEEEE. CDR3 sequence (DNA): TGTGCCAGCAGCTTGGTTCGGACTGTACCATACGAGCAGTACTTC. Translated, it gives CASSLVRTVPYEQYF.

The chain is built from TRBV7-2 and TRBJ1-1; 8 bases are a match to TRBD1. Germline V CDR1 and CDR2: SGHTA, FQGNSA. Germline trimming cut 0 bases from V and 6 bases from J; bases unmatched to any gene: 0. The CDR3 is 13 amino acids. CDR3 sequence: CASSLAGQAEAFF. The DNA of the CDR3 is TGTGCCAGCAGCTTAGCGGGACAGGCTGAAGCTTTCTTT.

V is TRBV19 and J is TRBJ2-1; unclear D gene. The germline gives CDR1 LNHDA, CDR2 SQIVND (reference sequence). The germline V and J ends were trimmed by 1 base and 7 bases, with 8 bases remaining between them. The CDR3 runs 13 residues. The CDR3 is CASSIGVGNEQFF. The DNA for the CDR3 is TGTGCCAGTAGTATAGGGGTCGGGAATGAGCAGTTCTTC.

The rearrangement links TRBV28 to TRBJ1-1; D not resolved. V was trimmed by 5 bases and J by 1 base, leaving 8 bases between them. This CDR3 contains 13 residues. Per the germline V gene, CDR1 is MDHEN and CDR2 is SYDVKM. The CDR3, as DNA: TGTGCCAGCAGTCCATTTAAGAACACTGAAGCTTTCTTT. It is translated as CASSPFKNTEAFF.

The count of this clone is one. J is TRBJ1-2 and V is TRBV2; 7 nucleotides match TRBD1. The CDR3 extends over 15 amino acids. CDR1 and CDR2 from the germline V gene are SNHLY and FYNNEI. V was pared by 3 bases and J by 4 bases, with 8 bases of the junction left unmatched. CDR3 loop: CASSDPAGGVYGYTF. In DNA, the CDR3 is TGTGCCAGCAGTGACCCTGCAGGGGGAGTCTATGGCTACACCTTC.

J is TRBJ2-1 and V is TRBV27, with a weak D call TRBD1 (6 bases). Germline lookup yields CDR1 MNHEY and CDR2 SMNVEV (reference sequence). This CDR3 is built from 13 residues. V gave up 2 bases and J gave up 7 bases, with 9 bases separating them. The CDR3 loop reads CASSLSRGNEQFF. The CDR3 DNA is TGTGCCAGCAGTTTAAGTAGGGGGAATGAGCAGTTCTTC.

The chain combines TRBV5-6 with TRBJ2-7; no definite D call. The germline V gene has CDR1 SGHDT and CDR2 YYEEEE. This CDR3 is built from 13 residues. Trimming removed 2 bases at V and 6 bases at J, with 12 bases between. The CDR3 loop reads CASSLRLRAEQYF. The CDR3 DNA follows: TGTGCCAGCAGCTTACGACTTCGGGCCGAGCAGTACTTC.